This T cell receptor (beta chain) was sequenced in a study of blood T cell repertoires in COVID-19. Study-level background: The United States, Italy and Spain were the sources of the acute and convalescent COVID-19 samples. PBMCs, B-cell-depleted T cells, or T cells were the source of the cDNA or gDNA that made up the material.

Original analysis: The assay estimated nucleated cells by amplifying reference gene primers. Libraries were prepared by immunoSEQ multiplex PCR; TCRdb keeps only in-frame clonotypes and omits some of them. The D gene and trimming were derived from the DNA, and the V and J assignments and clone size from that table. The table lists roughly 280,000 clones, 86% of them singletons. Germline CDR1 SGHAT, CDR2 FQNNGV. This CDR3 region has 19 residues. The germline V and J ends were trimmed by 6 bases and 1 base, with 22 bases remaining between them. The chain employs TRBV11-2 and TRBJ1-6; perhaps TRBD1 as D (5 bases). This sequence originates from a man between 35 and 55 years old with active or convalescent COVID-19. The sample consisted of peripheral blood. The CDR3 DNA is TGTGCCAGCAGTTGGCACGGCAGGGCCCTAAGATCCTATAATTCACCCCTCCACTTT. It yields the protein CASSWHGRALRSYNSPLHF.